Following are 10 T cell receptor beta chains from one sample sequenced in a study of CD8+CD57+ T cells in acquired aplastic anemia. Template material for TCR beta VDJ and CDR3 profiling consisted of genomic DNA. From the reads, TCRdb called clonotypes with MiXCR, one entry per CDR3 protein. The repertoire holds 200,000 to 250,000 distinct CDR3 sequences, around 63% seen once, with roughly 29% in the top ten. Source material: sorted CD4+, CD8+, or CD8+CD57+ T cells (not recorded which) from PBMCs. The source of these receptors is a human donor in good health.

A single count supports this clonotype. The chain joins TRBV14 to TRBJ2-7; no clear D gene. Trimming pared 5 bases from V and 5 bases from J, leaving 16 bases between. CDR1 is SGHDN and CDR2 is FVKESK in the germline V gene. The length of the CDR3 is 14 residues. The CDR3 here is CASSYYAQLHEQYF. The DNA of the CDR3 is TGTGCCAGCAGCTATTATGCGCAGTTACACGAGCAGTACTTC.

This clonotype was seen once. Here the CDR3 reads CASSESWTGGHNEKLFF. The CDR3 coding sequence is TGTGCCAGCAGTGAATCCTGGACAGGGGGCCATAATGAAAAACTGTTTTTT. The chain recombines TRBV25-1 with TRBJ1-4, with TRBD1 matching over 11 bases. The length of the CDR3 is 17 residues. CDR1 MGHDK and CDR2 SYGVNS come from the germline V gene. J gave up 4 bases and V 1 base, and 5 bases lay outside the gene matches.

This clonotype was observed a handful of times. The V and J genes are TRBV2 and TRBJ1-1; D ambiguous. Trimming left V 8 bases short and J 0 bases short, with 7 bases between. CDR1 and CDR2 (germline): SNHLY, FYNNEI. The CDR3 length is 12 residues. The CDR3 region has the DNA TGTGCCAGCTCGAGCATGAACACTGAAGCTTTCTTT. This codes for CASSSMNTEAFF.

The V call is TRBV7-9, the J call TRBJ1-5; 7 bases match TRBD1. Germline loops: CDR1 SEHNR, CDR2 FQNEAQ (reference sequence). CDR3 length: 13 amino acids. After removal of 7 bases from V and 2 bases from J, the junction contained 2 bases not matched to a gene. CDR3 amino acids: CASTGTGNQPQHF. The CDR3 DNA reads as TGTGCCAGCACAGGGACAGGCAATCAGCCCCAGCATTTT.

This clonotype was observed at least ten times. The chain combines TRBV2 with TRBJ2-3; 10 bases fit TRBD1. This CDR3 is built from 13 residues. The germline gives CDR1 SNHLY, CDR2 FYNNEI. V lost 8 bases and J lost 1; bases outside the gene matches: 0. CDR3 sequence reads: CASGTGGTDTQYF. The CDR3 DNA sequence: TGTGCCAGCGGGACAGGGGGCACAGATACGCAGTATTTT.

The chain carries TRBV7-9 and TRBJ1-5; 8 bases line up with TRBD1. The CDR3 has 15 amino acids. Germline CDR1 and CDR2: SEHNR and FQNEAQ (reference sequence). The V and J ends lost 1 base and 7 bases, in that order; junction bases with no gene match: 6. The CDR3 DNA sequence: TGTGCCAGCAGCTTAGGGCAGGGGGCGGCACAGCCCCAGCATTTT. Translating it yields CASSLGQGAAQPQHF.

The V and J genes are TRBV19 and TRBJ1-5; D might be TRBD1 (5 bases). The V gene lost 6 bases and the J gene lost 1 base, with 22 bases spanning the gap. CDR1 is LNHDA, CDR2 SQIVND, per germline (reference sequence). The CDR3 is 18 amino acids. CDR3 in DNA: TGTGCCAGTAGCACCGGGACGGCGGGGCTGGGGAGCAATCAGCCCCAGCATTTT. It is translated as CASSTGTAGLGSNQPQHF.

At least ten counts were recorded for this clonotype. The junction and the germline gene differ at one end; a read error may be behind it. As DNA, the CDR3 is TGTGCCAGTAGTTCCTCCATCACGGATTCCTTT. It encodes CASSSSITDSF. The chain recombines TRBV19 with TRBJ1-1; D ambiguous. The CDR3 runs to 11 residues. The germline V gene has CDR1 LNHDA and CDR2 SQIVND (reference sequence).

The rearrangement links TRBV20-1 to TRBJ2-7; 10 bases map to TRBD1. V lost 5 bases, J lost 5 bases, and 3 bases stayed unmatched. The CDR3 extends over 12 amino acids. Germline CDR1 reads DFQATT; CDR2 reads SNEGSKA (reference sequence). CDR3 sequence reads: CSAGTGVHEQYF. CDR3 bases: TGCAGTGCTGGGACAGGGGTTCACGAGCAGTACTTC.

The count of this clonotype is one. The chain joins TRBV5-6 to TRBJ2-6; perhaps TRBD1 as D (5 bases). Germline V gene sequence: CDR1 SGHDT, CDR2 YYEEEE. V shed 1 base and J shed 4 bases, with 18 bases lying between them. The CDR3 extends over 18 amino acids. The CDR3 here is CASSLLGQESEGANVLTF. For the CDR3, the DNA is TGTGCCAGCAGCTTGTTGGGGCAGGAATCGGAAGGGGCCAACGTCCTGACTTTC.